A selection of T cell receptor beta chains follows, all from one sample in a study of cytomegalovirus exposure and HLA in healthy donors. The method was immunoSEQ multiplex PCR; TCRdb's version includes in-frame clones alone and lacks a portion of them. This table holds over 95,000 clones, over 65% found once. Sequencing used PBMCs. The source of these receptors is a man in his forties or fifties in good health and CMV-seronegative. Each CDR3 is given with its conserved first and last residue. The D gene is left open where the match is weak. Clone size is stated in some rows and not others, as once, few, many or a class when expanded.

D	V	J	size	DNA	CDR3
-	TRBV28	TRBJ1-2	-	TGTGCCAGCAGTTGGACAGATTATGGCTACACCTTC	CASSWTDYGYTF
TRBD2	TRBV2	TRBJ2-3	-	TGTGCCAGCGAGACTAGCGGGAATAGCGCGCAGTATTTT	CASETSGNSAQYF
TRBD1	TRBV5-1	TRBJ2-5	-	TGCGCCAGCAGCCCGAGACAGGGCGCGGAGACCCAGTACTTC	CASSPRQGAETQYF
TRBD2	TRBV9	TRBJ2-2	-	TGTGCCAGCAGCGTAGCTAGCGGAGGGAACACCGGGGAGCTGTTTTTT	CASSVASGGNTGELFF
-	TRBV14	TRBJ2-7	few	TGTGCCAGCAGCCAATCCGCGTACGAGCAGTACTTC	CASSQSAYEQYF
TRBD2	TRBV7-3	TRBJ2-1	-	TGTGCCAGCAGCTCCGGACTAGCGGGGGCTGAGCAGTTCTTC	CASSSGLAGAEQFF
TRBD2	TRBV28	TRBJ2-7	-	TGTGCCAGCAGGGGGGCGGGGGGAACCTACGAGCAGTACTTC	CASRGAGGTYEQYF
-	TRBV6-5	TRBJ1-2	-	TGTGCCAGCAGTTACTCGAAAGAGTATGGCTACACCTTC	CASSYSKEYGYTF
-	TRBV28	TRBJ1-2	-	TGTGCCAGCAGTCCCCGACTGTCCTATGGCTACACCTTC	CASSPRLSYGYTF
-	TRBV6-6	TRBJ1-1	few	TGTGCCAGCAGTTACCAGACAGAGAACACTGAAGCTTTCTTT	CASSYQTENTEAFF
TRBD1	TRBV7-9	TRBJ2-1	-	TGTGCCAGCAGCTCCACGGGACAGAGCTCCTACAATGAGCAGTTCTTC	CASSSTGQSSYNEQFF
TRBD2	TRBV11-3	TRBJ2-3	once	TGTGCCAGCAGCCCACGGGAGGGGGGCCCCGCAGATACGCAGTATTTT	CASSPREGGPADTQYF
-	TRBV4-2	TRBJ1-2	-	TGTGCCAGCAGCCAAGAGTCGGGGGATCGATATGGCTACACCTTC	CASSQESGDRYGYTF
TRBD1	TRBV28	TRBJ2-7	few	TGTGCCAGCAGTACCGGGACAGGGGGCATTATAGACGAGCAGTACTTC	CASSTGTGGIIDEQYF
-	TRBV30	TRBJ2-7	-	TGTGCCTGGAGTCCCCCGGGTCGCTCCGAGCAGTACTTC	CAWSPPGRSEQYF
TRBD1	TRBV10-3	TRBJ1-2	-	TGTGCCACCCAGACAGGGGAAGGCTACACCTTC	CATQTGEGYTF
TRBD1	TRBV5-1	TRBJ1-1	-	TGCGCCAGTAGAGGGGGACAGCCCATGAACACTGAAGCTTTCTTT	CASRGGQPMNTEAFF
TRBD1	TRBV4-1	TRBJ1-4	few	TGCGCCAGCAGCCACTTGAGGACAGGTGAAAAACTGTTTTTT	CASSHLRTGEKLFF
-	TRBV4-1	TRBJ1-5	-	TGCGCCAGCAGCCCACAACAGGATAGCAATCAGCCCCAGCATTTT	CASSPQQDSNQPQHF
TRBD1	TRBV5-1	TRBJ1-3	medium-sized	TGCGCCAGCAGCTTGGGACAGGGGGCCACTGGAAACACCATATATTTT	CASSLGQGATGNTIYF
-	TRBV19	TRBJ2-7	-	TGTGCCAGTAGTTCGAGCAGGGCCTCCAACTTCTACGAGCAGTACTTC	CASSSSRASNFYEQYF
TRBD1	TRBV29-1	TRBJ2-7	few	TGCAGCGTTGGGGGACAGGGGTATACGCAGCAGTACTTC	CSVGGQGYTQQYF
TRBD1	TRBV4-1	TRBJ1-2	few	TGCGCCAGCAGCCAGACAGGGGTTGTTGGAATTCCTGGCTACACCTTC	CASSQTGVVGIPGYTF
TRBD2	TRBV29-1	TRBJ2-1	-	TGCAGCGTTGAAGGCGGGAGGGGAAAGACTGAGCAGTTCTTC	CSVEGGRGKTEQFF
-	TRBV6-1	TRBJ2-1	-	TGTGCCAGCGGATACCGGGTCCTCTACAATGAGCAGTTCTTC	CASGYRVLYNEQFF
-	TRBV19	TRBJ2-7	-	TGTGCCAGTAGTACATTCAAGGGGAACGAGCAGTACTTC	CASSTFKGNEQYF
TRBD1	TRBV7-2	TRBJ1-2	few	TGTGCCAGCAGCTTAGTGCCAGGGGGCAGCTATGGCTACACCTTC	CASSLVPGGSYGYTF
TRBD1	TRBV6-5	TRBJ2-2	-	TGTGCCAGCAGTTACGAGACAGGGTTGGCCGGGGAGCTGTTTTTT	CASSYETGLAGELFF
-	TRBV19	TRBJ2-2	-	TGTGCCAGTAGTGCTACCGGGAGCAACACCGGGGAGCTGTTTTTT	CASSATGSNTGELFF
TRBD1	TRBV5-4	TRBJ1-6	-	TGTGCCAGCAGCTTCCGGACAGGGTTGGCTTCACCCCTCCACTTT	CASSFRTGLASPLHF
TRBD1	TRBV25-1	TRBJ2-7	-	TGTGCCAGCAGTGGCCCATTCCGGGACAGGCTATCCTACGAGCAGTACTTC	CASSGPFRDRLSYEQYF
TRBD1	TRBV7-9	TRBJ1-1	-	TGTGCCAGCAGCTTAGACAGGGGGATGAACACTGAAGCTTTCTTT	CASSLDRGMNTEAFF